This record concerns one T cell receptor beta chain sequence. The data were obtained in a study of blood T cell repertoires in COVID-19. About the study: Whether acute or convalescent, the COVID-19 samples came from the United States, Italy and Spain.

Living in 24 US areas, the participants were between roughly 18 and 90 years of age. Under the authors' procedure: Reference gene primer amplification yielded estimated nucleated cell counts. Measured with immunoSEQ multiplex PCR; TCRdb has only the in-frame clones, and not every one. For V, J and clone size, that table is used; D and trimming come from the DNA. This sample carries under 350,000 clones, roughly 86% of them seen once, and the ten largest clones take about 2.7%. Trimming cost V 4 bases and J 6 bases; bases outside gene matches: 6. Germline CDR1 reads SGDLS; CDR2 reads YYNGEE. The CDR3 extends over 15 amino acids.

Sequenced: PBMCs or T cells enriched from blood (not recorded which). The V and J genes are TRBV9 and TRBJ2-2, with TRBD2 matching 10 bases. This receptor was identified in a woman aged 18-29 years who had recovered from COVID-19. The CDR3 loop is CASSPSGGGAGELFF. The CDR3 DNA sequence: TGTGCCAGCAGCCCTAGCGGGGGAGGAGCCGGGGAGCTGTTTTTT.